This T cell receptor (beta chain) comes out of a study of cytomegalovirus exposure and HLA in healthy donors. TCRdb's copy holds only in-frame clones and misses some; the assay was immunoSEQ multiplex PCR. Among around 150,000 clones, about 90% were seen once, and the ten largest hold over 2.5%. Trimming removed 4 bases from V and 0 bases from J, with 10 bases in between. In germline, CDR1 is LGHNA, CDR2 YSLEER. The CDR3 extends over 15 amino acids. The genes are TRBV4-3 and TRBJ1-3; D is unclear. What was sequenced was PBMCs. This TCR derives from a woman in her late teens or twenties in good health and CMV-seropositive. For the CDR3, the DNA is TGCGCCAGCAGCCCACAGTCCCTCTCTGGAAACACCATATATTTT. It is translated as CASSPQSLSGNTIYF.